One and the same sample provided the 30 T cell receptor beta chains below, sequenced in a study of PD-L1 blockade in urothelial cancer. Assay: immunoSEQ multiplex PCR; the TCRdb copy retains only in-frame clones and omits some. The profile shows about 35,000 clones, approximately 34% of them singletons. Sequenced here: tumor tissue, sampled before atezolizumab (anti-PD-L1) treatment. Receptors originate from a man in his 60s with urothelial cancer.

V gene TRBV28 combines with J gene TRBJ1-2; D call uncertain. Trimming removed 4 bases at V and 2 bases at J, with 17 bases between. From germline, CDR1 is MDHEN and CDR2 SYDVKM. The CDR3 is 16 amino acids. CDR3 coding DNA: TGTGCCAGCAGTTCACCGTCAGCGTCCTCCAACTATGGCTACACCTTC. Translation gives CASSSPSASSNYGYTF.

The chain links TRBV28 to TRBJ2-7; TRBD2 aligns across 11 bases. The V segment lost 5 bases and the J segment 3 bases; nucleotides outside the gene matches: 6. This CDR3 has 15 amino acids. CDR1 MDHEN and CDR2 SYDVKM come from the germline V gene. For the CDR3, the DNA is TGTGCCAGCAGTCTAACTAGCGGGAGTAACTACGAGCAGTACTTC. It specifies CASSLTSGSNYEQYF.

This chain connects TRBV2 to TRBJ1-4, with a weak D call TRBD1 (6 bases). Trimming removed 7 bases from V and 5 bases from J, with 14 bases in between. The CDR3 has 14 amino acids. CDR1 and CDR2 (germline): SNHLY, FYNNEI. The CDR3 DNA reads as TGTGCCAGCAAATTATCAACAGGGAATGAAAAACTGTTTTTT. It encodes CASKLSTGNEKLFF.

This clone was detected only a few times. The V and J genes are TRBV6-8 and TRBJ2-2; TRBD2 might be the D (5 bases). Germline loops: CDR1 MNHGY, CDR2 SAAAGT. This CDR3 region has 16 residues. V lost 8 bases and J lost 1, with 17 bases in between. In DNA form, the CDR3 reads TGTGCCAGCCTACGGCGGGCGAACCTGAACACCGGGGAGCTGTTTTTT. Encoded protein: CASLRRANLNTGELFF.

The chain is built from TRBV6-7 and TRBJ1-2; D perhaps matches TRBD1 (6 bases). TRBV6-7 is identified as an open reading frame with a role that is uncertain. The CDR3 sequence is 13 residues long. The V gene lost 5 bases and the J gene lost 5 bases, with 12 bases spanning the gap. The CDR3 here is CASSQADSYGYTF. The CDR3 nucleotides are TGTGCCAGCAGTCAAGCGGACAGTTATGGCTACACCTTC.

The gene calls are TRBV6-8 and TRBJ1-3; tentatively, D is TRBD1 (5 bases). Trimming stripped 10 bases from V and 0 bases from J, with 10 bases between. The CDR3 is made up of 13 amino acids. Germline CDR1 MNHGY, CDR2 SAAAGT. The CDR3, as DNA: TGTGCCATTCAGGGTGGCTCTGGAAACACCATATATTTT. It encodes CAIQGGSGNTIYF.

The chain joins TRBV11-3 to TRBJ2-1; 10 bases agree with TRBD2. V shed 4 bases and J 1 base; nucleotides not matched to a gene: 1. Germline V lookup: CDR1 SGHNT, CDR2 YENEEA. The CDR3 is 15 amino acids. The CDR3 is CASSSTSGSYNEQFF. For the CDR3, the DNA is TGTGCCAGCAGCTCGACTAGCGGGTCCTACAATGAGCAGTTCTTC.

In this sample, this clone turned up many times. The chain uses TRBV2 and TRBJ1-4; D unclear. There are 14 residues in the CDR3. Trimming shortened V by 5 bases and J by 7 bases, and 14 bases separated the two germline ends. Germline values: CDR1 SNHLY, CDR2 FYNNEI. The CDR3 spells CASSSGIYLEKLFF. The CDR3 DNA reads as TGTGCCAGCAGTTCCGGGATCTATCTTGAAAAACTGTTTTTT.

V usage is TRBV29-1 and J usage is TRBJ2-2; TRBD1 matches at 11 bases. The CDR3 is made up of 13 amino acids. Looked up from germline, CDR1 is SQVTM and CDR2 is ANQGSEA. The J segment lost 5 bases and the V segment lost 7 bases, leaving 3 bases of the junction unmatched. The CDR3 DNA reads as TGCAGCGCCGGGACAGGGGGGACCGGGGAGCTGTTTTTT. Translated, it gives CSAGTGGTGELFF.

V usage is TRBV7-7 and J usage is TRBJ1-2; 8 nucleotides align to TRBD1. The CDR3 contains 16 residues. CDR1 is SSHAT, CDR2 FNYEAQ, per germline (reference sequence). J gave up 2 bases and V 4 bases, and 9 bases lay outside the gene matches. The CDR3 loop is CASSSGGGQGNYGYTF. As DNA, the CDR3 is TGTGCCAGCAGCTCGGGGGGAGGACAGGGAAACTATGGCTACACCTTC.

The CDR3 sequence: CASRGTLAKNIQYF. The CDR3, as DNA: TGTGCCAGTAGGGGGACCTTAGCCAAAAACATTCAGTACTTC. The chain has TRBV19 and TRBJ2-4; perhaps D is TRBD1 or TRBD2 (5 bases each). V was shortened by 6 bases and J by 0 bases, with 9 bases between the two germline ends. CDR3 length equals 14 residues. Germline V CDR1 and CDR2: LNHDA, SQIVND (reference sequence). Full variable domain (rest looked up from reference TRBV19 and TRBJ2-4): DGGITQSPKYLFRKEGQNVTLSCEQNLNHDAMYWYRQDPGQGLRLIYYSQIVNDFQKGDIAEGYSVSREKKESFPLTVTSAQKNPTAFYLCASRGTLAKNIQYFGAGTRLSVL.

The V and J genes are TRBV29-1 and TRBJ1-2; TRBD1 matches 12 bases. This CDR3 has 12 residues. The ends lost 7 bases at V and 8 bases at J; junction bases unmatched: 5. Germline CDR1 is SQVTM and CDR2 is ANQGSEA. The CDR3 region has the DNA TGCAGCGGGGGACAGGGGGCGGGAGGCTACACCTTC. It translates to CSGGQGAGGYTF.

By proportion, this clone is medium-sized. The CDR3 loop reads CASMTNMNTEAFF. The CDR3 nucleotides are TGTGCCAGTATGACAAATATGAACACTGAAGCTTTCTTT. The chain uses TRBV19 and TRBJ1-1; D is uncertain. Germline assignment: CDR1 LNHDA and CDR2 SQIVND (reference sequence). The CDR3 has 13 amino acids. The V gene lost 7 bases and the J gene lost 0 bases, with 9 bases spanning the gap.

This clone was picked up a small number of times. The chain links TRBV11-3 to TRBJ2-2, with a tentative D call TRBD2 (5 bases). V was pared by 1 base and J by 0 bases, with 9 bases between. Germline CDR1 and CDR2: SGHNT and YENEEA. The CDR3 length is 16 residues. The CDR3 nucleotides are TGTGCCAGCAGCTTAGTTCCAGCGGCGAACACCGGGGAGCTGTTTTTT. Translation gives CASSLVPAANTGELFF.

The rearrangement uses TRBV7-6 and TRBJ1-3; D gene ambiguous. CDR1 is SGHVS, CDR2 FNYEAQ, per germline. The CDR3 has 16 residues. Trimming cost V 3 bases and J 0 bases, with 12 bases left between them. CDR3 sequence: CASSLGAGSSGNTIYF. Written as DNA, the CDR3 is TGTGCCAGCAGCTTGGGTGCGGGGAGCTCTGGAAACACCATATATTTT.

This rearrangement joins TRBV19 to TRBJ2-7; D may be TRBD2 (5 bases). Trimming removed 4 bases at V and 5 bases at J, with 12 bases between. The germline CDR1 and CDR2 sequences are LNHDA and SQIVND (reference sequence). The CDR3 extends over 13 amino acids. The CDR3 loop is CASSTGLLNEQYF. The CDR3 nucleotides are TGTGCCAGTAGTACAGGACTTCTGAACGAGCAGTACTTC.

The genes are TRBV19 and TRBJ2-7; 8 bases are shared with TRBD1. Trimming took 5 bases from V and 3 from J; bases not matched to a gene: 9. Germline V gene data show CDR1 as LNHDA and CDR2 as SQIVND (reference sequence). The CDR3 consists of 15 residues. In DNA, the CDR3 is TGTGCCAGTAGTCAAGGACAGGGTAGCGTCTACGAGCAGTACTTC. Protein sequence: CASSQGQGSVYEQYF.

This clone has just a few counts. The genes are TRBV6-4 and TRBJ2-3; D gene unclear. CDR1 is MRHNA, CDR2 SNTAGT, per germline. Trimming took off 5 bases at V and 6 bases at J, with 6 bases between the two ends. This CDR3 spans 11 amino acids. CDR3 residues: CASSYLDTQYF. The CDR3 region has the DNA TGTGCCAGCAGTTACCTTGATACGCAGTATTTT.

CDR3 sequence reads: CASSLAGRVGTDTQYF. For the CDR3, the DNA is TGCGCCAGCAGCTTGGCAGGCAGGGTGGGCACAGATACGCAGTATTTT. V is TRBV5-1 and J is TRBJ2-3, with TRBD1 as a possible D gene (5 bases). Germline V gene sequence: CDR1 SGHRS, CDR2 YFSETQ. V was shortened by 0 bases and J by 1 base, with 12 bases between the two germline ends. The CDR3 is 16 residues long.

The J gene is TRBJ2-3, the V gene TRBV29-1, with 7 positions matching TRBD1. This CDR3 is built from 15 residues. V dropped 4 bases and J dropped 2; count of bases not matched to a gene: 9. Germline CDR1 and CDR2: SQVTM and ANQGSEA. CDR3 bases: TGCAGCGTTGTAAGATGGGACAGAATCACAGATACGCAGTATTTT. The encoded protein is CSVVRWDRITDTQYF.

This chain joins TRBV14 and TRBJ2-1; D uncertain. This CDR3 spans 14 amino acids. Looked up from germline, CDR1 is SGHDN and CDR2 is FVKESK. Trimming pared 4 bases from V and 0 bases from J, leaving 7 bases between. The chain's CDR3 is CASSRPSSYNEQFF. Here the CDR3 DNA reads TGTGCCAGCAGCCGCCCTAGCTCCTACAATGAGCAGTTCTTC.

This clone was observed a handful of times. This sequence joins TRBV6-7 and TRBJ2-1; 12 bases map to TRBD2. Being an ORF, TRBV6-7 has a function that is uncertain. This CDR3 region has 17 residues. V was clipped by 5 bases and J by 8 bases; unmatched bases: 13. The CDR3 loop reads CASSEAGFGLAGYEQFF. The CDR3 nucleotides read TGTGCCAGCAGTGAAGCGGGATTTGGACTAGCGGGATATGAGCAGTTCTTC.

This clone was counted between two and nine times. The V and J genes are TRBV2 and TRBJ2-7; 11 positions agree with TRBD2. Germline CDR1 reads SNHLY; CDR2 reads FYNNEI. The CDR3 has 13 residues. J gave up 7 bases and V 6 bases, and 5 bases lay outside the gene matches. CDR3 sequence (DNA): TGTGCCAGCAGGGGGACTAGCGGAGGTGAGCAGTACTTC. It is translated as CASRGTSGGEQYF.

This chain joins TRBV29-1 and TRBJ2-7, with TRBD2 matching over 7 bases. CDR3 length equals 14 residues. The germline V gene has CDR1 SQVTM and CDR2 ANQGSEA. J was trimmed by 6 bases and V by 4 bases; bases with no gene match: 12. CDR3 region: CSVAWGGSPREQYF. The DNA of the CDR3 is TGCAGCGTTGCTTGGGGCGGGAGCCCGCGCGAGCAGTACTTC.

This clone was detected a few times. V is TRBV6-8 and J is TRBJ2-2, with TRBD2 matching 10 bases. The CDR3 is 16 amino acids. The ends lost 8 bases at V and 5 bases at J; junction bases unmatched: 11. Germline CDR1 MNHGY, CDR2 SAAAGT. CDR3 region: CASLPSGGPGTGELFF. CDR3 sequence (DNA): TGTGCCAGCCTTCCTAGCGGGGGACCGGGGACCGGGGAGCTGTTTTTT.

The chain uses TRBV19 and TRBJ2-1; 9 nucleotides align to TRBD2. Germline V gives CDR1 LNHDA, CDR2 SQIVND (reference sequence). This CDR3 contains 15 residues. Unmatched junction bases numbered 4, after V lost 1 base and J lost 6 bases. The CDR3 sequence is CASSIVAGVTNEQFF. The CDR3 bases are TGTGCCAGTAGTATAGTAGCGGGAGTTACCAATGAGCAGTTCTTC.

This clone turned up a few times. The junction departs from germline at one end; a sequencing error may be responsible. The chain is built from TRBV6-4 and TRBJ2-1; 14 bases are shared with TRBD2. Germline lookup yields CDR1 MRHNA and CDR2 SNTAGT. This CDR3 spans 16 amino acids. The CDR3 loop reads CAISHAGTSGGDEQFF. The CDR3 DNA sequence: TGTGCCATCAGTCACGCCGGGACTAGCGGGGGCGATGAGCAGTTCTTC.

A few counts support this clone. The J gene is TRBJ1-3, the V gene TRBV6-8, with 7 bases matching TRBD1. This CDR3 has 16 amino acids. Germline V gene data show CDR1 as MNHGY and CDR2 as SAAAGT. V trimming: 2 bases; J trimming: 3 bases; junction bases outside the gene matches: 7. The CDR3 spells CASSYGQGGGGNTIYF. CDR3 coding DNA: TGTGCCAGCAGTTACGGGCAAGGGGGCGGTGGAAACACCATATATTTT.

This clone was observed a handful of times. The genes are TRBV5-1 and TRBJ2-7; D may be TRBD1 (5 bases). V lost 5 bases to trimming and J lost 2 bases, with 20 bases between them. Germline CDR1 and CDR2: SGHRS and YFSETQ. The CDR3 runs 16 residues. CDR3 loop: CASRRETDFLTYEQYF. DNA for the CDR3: TGCGCCAGCAGGAGAGAGACAGATTTCCTTACCTACGAGCAGTACTTC.

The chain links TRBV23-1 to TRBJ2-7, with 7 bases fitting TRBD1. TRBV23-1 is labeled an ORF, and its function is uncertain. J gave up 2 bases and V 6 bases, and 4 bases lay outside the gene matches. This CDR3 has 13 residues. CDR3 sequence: CASSIGQAYEQYF. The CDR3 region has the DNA TGCGCCAGCAGCATCGGACAGGCCTACGAGCAGTACTTC.